The clone carrying this T cell receptor beta chain was seen a few times. This sample was included in a study of blood T cell repertoires in COVID-19. For the study at large: From T cells, B-cell-depleted T cells, or PBMCs came the material, which was cDNA or gDNA.

Authors' data handling: Counts of nucleated cells, estimated from reference gene primer amplification, were obtained. The assay was immunoSEQ multiplex PCR, and TCRdb's table has in-frame clones only and misses some. That table supplies the V and J calls and clone size; D and trimming were determined from the DNA. The table lists a few hundred thousand clones, roughly 86% of them singletons, with roughly 2.9% in the top ten. Germline CDR1 and CDR2: LNHDA and SQIVND (reference sequence). V lost 4 bases, J lost 9 bases, and 5 bases stayed unmatched. The CDR3 runs 13 residues. Those who participated ranged in age from 18 to 89 years and resided in approximately 23 US areas. Each participant's cohort was designated according to participant-reported clinical history.

This TCR derives from a woman between 50 and 59 years old who had been exposed to COVID-19. The specimen sequenced was PBMCs or T cells enriched from blood (not recorded which). The chain links TRBV19 to TRBJ1-5; 8 bases match TRBD1. The CDR3 spells CASSTGQGMPQHF. The CDR3 nucleotides read TGTGCCAGTAGTACTGGACAGGGTATGCCCCAGCATTTT.